Below are 27 T cell receptor beta chains sequenced from a single sample in a study of PD-1 blockade in classical Hodgkin lymphoma. The repertoire was sequenced with immunoSEQ multiplex PCR; TCRdb's copy has only in-frame clones and lacks some. The profile covers around 150,000 clones, with nearly 80% appearing a single time and 9.2% taken by the ten largest. All patients experienced relapse after autologous stem cell transplantation, and brentuximab vedotin exposure was variable. The source material was peripheral blood mononuclear cells (PBMCs), sampled before the second cycle of nivolumab. The receptors originated from a human donor with classical Hodgkin lymphoma.

To note about this clone: The same CDR3 is also encoded by other DNA sequences in this sample. The chain carries TRBV5-6 and TRBJ1-2, with D unclear. The CDR3 consists of 12 residues. Germline V lookup: CDR1 SGHDT, CDR2 YYEEEE. V lost 0 bases and J 8 bases, leaving 8 bases between the germline ends. CDR3 DNA: TGTGCCAGCAGCTTGGGAGGGTCGGGCTACACCTTC. This translates into CASSLGGSGYTF.

The V gene is TRBV6-6, the J gene TRBJ1-4, with 9 bases that match TRBD1. The CDR3 spans 14 residues. J was trimmed by 8 bases and V by 3 bases; bases with no gene match: 4. Germline values: CDR1 MNHNY, CDR2 SVGAGI (reference sequence). CDR3 in DNA: TGTGCCAGCAGTTATGGACAGGGGTGGGAAAAACTGTTTTTT. This gives the protein CASSYGQGWEKLFF.

The rearrangement joins TRBV2 to TRBJ2-1; TRBD2 matches 8 bases. Looked up from germline, CDR1 is SNHLY and CDR2 is FYNNEI. V lost 8 bases and J lost 6; bases outside the gene matches: 6. The CDR3 length is 13 residues. The CDR3 sequence: CASLRLATNEQFF. CDR3 DNA: TGTGCCAGCCTGAGACTAGCGACCAATGAGCAGTTCTTC.

Turning to this clone: At the DNA level, this CDR3 is encoded by other sequences in the same sample as well. The CDR3 region is CASSLEGTDTQYF. The CDR3 bases are TGTGCCAGCAGCTTAGAGGGCACAGATACGCAGTATTTT. The chain carries TRBV7-9 and TRBJ2-3; D remains unclear. The germline V and J ends were trimmed by 1 base and 1 base, with 3 bases remaining between them. Germline CDR1 and CDR2: SEHNR and FQNEAQ (reference sequence). The CDR3 sequence is 13 residues long.

This clone was found a few times. The rearrangement links TRBV6-6 to TRBJ1-2, with a possible D match to TRBD1 (5 bases). This CDR3 comprises 14 residues. Germline CDR1 is MNHNY and CDR2 is SVGAGI (reference sequence). The germline V and J ends were trimmed by 1 base and 6 bases, with 12 bases remaining between them. CDR3 DNA sequence: TGTGCCAGCAGTTACTTCAGGGTAGGAAATGGCTACACCTTC. As protein: CASSYFRVGNGYTF.

The J gene is TRBJ2-3, the V gene TRBV4-2, with D perhaps given as TRBD1 or TRBD2 (6 bases each). The CDR3 is 18 residues long. CDR1 is LGHNA, CDR2 YNFKEQ, per germline. V was pared by 1 base and J by 0 bases, with 17 bases between. CDR3 protein: CASSQGPGGGQSTDTQYF. DNA for the CDR3: TGTGCCAGCAGCCAAGGGCCCGGGGGCGGGCAGAGCACAGATACGCAGTATTTT.

This chain connects TRBV2 to TRBJ2-3; no clear D gene. Germline V gene lookup returns CDR1 SNHLY and CDR2 FYNNEI. The length of the CDR3 is 13 residues. Trimming took off 5 bases at V and 0 bases at J, with 6 bases between the two ends. The CDR3 nucleotides read TGTGCCAGCAGTTTTGCTAGCACAGATACGCAGTATTTT. Translation: CASSFASTDTQYF.

The DNA of the CDR3 is TGTGCCAGCACAACCGCGGGCTATGGCTACACCTTC. It yields the protein CASTTAGYGYTF. The chain links TRBV28 to TRBJ1-2; D unclear. Germline CDR1 MDHEN, CDR2 SYDVKM. The CDR3 totals 12 residues. The germline V and J ends were trimmed by 7 bases and 4 bases, with 10 bases remaining between them.

This chain connects TRBV5-6 to TRBJ1-3, with TRBD1 as a possible D gene (6 bases). Germline lookup yields CDR1 SGHDT and CDR2 YYEEEE. The V end lost 2 bases, the J end lost 0 bases, and 18 bases lay between the germline ends. CDR3 length equals 18 residues. CDR3: CASSFGFAGAISGNTIYF. As DNA, the CDR3 is TGTGCCAGCAGCTTCGGGTTCGCAGGGGCGATCTCTGGAAACACCATATATTTT.

In its sample, this clone was seen a few times. The V gene is TRBV5-4, the J gene TRBJ2-7; TRBD1 matches 7 bases. The CDR3 runs 14 residues. Germline V CDR1 and CDR2: SGHNT, YYREEE (reference sequence). Trimming cost V 3 bases and J 3 bases; bases outside gene matches: 6. CDR3 bases: TGTGCCAGCAGCTCCAGGGACAGAGGCTACGAGCAGTACTTC. This gives the protein CASSSRDRGYEQYF. The entire variable domain, with the rest obtained from reference TRBV5-4 and TRBJ2-7, is as follows: ETGVTQSPTHLIKTRGQQVTLRCSSQSGHNTVSWYQQALGQGPQFIFQYYREEENGRGNFPPRFSGLQFPNYSSELNVNALELDDSALYLCASSSRDRGYEQYFGPGTRLTVT.

On this clone: At the DNA level, this CDR3 is encoded by other sequences in the same sample as well. The chain uses TRBV5-1 and TRBJ1-4; TRBD1 aligns across 7 bases. Germline CDR1 SGHRS, CDR2 YFSETQ. The CDR3 spans 14 residues. V lost 0 bases and J lost 7; bases outside the gene matches: 3. This CDR3 reads CASSLGQGGEKLFF. CDR3 DNA sequence: TGCGCCAGCAGCTTGGGACAGGGCGGTGAAAAACTGTTTTTT.

The chain recombines TRBV18 with TRBJ2-7; possibly TRBD1 for D (6 bases). Between the trimmed V and J ends, which lost 2 bases and 3 bases, there was a span of 14 bases. Germline V CDR1 and CDR2: KGHSH, LQKENI. This CDR3 is built from 15 residues. CDR3 DNA sequence: TGTGCCAGCTCACCATTCTGGCAGGGGCTCTACGAGCAGTACTTC. Translating it yields CASSPFWQGLYEQYF.

The chain uses TRBV2 and TRBJ1-4; TRBD1 matches 8 bases. Per germline, CDR1 SNHLY and CDR2 FYNNEI. This CDR3 is built from 14 residues. V shed 7 bases, J shed 3 bases, and the junction held 4 bases outside the gene matches. The CDR3 sequence is CASKATGANEKLFF. DNA of the CDR3: TGTGCCAGCAAGGCGACAGGGGCTAATGAAAAACTGTTTTTT. Complete variable domain (other parts from reference TRBV2 and TRBJ1-4): EPEVTQTPSHQVTQMGQEVILRCVPISNHLYFYWYRQILGQKVEFLVSFYNNEISEKSEIFDDQFSVERPDGSNFTLKIRSTKLEDSAMYFCASKATGANEKLFFGSGTQLSVL.

V is TRBV5-5 and J is TRBJ2-7; D remains ambiguous. Germline V CDR1 and CDR2: SGHKS, YYEKEE (reference sequence). Trimming cost V 3 bases and J 0 bases, with 16 bases left between them. The CDR3 has 16 amino acids. This CDR3 is CASSSAGLRGSYEQYF. DNA of the CDR3: TGTGCCAGCAGCTCGGCTGGCCTCCGCGGCTCCTACGAGCAGTACTTC.

The chain couples TRBV9 to TRBJ1-2, with unresolved D. Germline CDR1 reads SGDLS; CDR2 reads YYNGEE. The CDR3 is made up of 15 amino acids. The V gene lost 0 bases and the J gene lost 3 bases, with 12 bases spanning the gap. The CDR3 DNA is TGTGCCAGCAGCGTAGGAGGGATCCCTCACTATGGCTACACCTTC. This gives the protein CASSVGGIPHYGYTF.

The V call is TRBV15, the J call TRBJ2-3; the match to TRBD2 covers 12 bases. The CDR3 length is 14 residues. CDR1 and CDR2 (germline): LNHNV, YYDKDF (reference sequence). The trim removed 8 bases at V and 7 bases at J, leaving 7 bases unmatched. The CDR3 loop is CATGPSGRAHTQYF. DNA for the CDR3: TGTGCCACCGGGCCTAGCGGGAGGGCCCATACGCAGTATTTT.

The V call is TRBV7-9, the J call TRBJ1-1; D is uncertain. Trimming removed 11 bases at V and 7 bases at J, with 11 bases between. The CDR3 runs 10 residues. CDR1 is SEHNR, CDR2 FQNEAQ, per germline (reference sequence). CDR3 DNA: TGTGCCTCCCCGGGGATTGAAGCTTTCTTT. Translated, it gives CASPGIEAFF.

DNA of the CDR3: TGTGCCAGCAGTCGACAGGGGGCTAATGAAAAACTGTTTTTT. Protein sequence: CASSRQGANEKLFF. The chain carries TRBV11-2 and TRBJ1-4; 9 nucleotides align to TRBD1. Germline V lookup: CDR1 SGHAT, CDR2 FQNNGV. The CDR3 consists of 14 residues. Trimming at V came to 6 bases and at J to 3 bases, leaving 2 bases not matched to a gene.

This clone came up once. V gene TRBV7-3 combines with J gene TRBJ2-3; TRBD2 matches at 9 bases. V was clipped by 5 bases and J by 3 bases; unmatched bases: 3. CDR1 SGHTA and CDR2 FQGTGA come from the germline V gene. This CDR3 contains 14 residues. Written as DNA, the CDR3 is TGTGCCAGCAGCCCCCTAGCGGGAACAGATACGCAGTATTTT. Translation: CASSPLAGTDTQYF. The full variable domain, with the rest looked up from reference TRBV7-3 and TRBJ2-3, is GAGVSQTPSNKVTEKGKYVELRCDPISGHTALYWYRQSLGQGPEFLIYFQGTGAADDSGLPNDRFFAVRPEGSVSTLKIQRTERGDSAVYLCASSPLAGTDTQYFGPGTRLTVL.

This clone was detected a few times. This CDR3 is CASSLIGDYGYTF. The CDR3 nucleotides read TGCGCCAGCAGCTTGATAGGGGACTATGGCTACACCTTC. The chain uses TRBV5-1 and TRBJ1-2; D is perhaps TRBD1 (5 bases). The CDR3 is made up of 13 amino acids. V lost 1 base and J 3 bases, leaving 7 bases between the germline ends. The germline gives CDR1 SGHRS, CDR2 YFSETQ.

This sequence joins TRBV6-5 and TRBJ1-1; D is ambiguous. CDR1 is MNHEY, CDR2 SVGAGI, per germline. Trimming removed 2 bases at V and 6 bases at J, with 16 bases between. The CDR3 length is 15 residues. The CDR3 DNA is TGTGCCAGCAGTTACACAACTAGGATCGAACCTGAAGCTTTCTTT. This sequence encodes CASSYTTRIEPEAFF.

The chain combines TRBV9 with TRBJ1-6; 7 bases are shared with TRBD1. This CDR3 is built from 14 residues. V was clipped by 3 bases and J by 6 bases; unmatched bases: 3. The germline gives CDR1 SGDLS, CDR2 YYNGEE. This chain's CDR3 is CASSGQGPNSPLHF. CDR3 coding DNA: TGTGCCAGCAGCGGACAGGGCCCTAATTCACCCCTCCACTTT.

V is TRBV19 and J is TRBJ1-3; 10 bases map to TRBD1. The CDR3 spans 16 residues. Germline lookup yields CDR1 LNHDA and CDR2 SQIVND (reference sequence). With 5 bases clipped from V and 0 bases from J, the junction kept 4 bases outside the gene matches. CDR3: CASSPDRGLSGNTIYF. The CDR3 nucleotides read TGTGCCAGTAGTCCCGACAGGGGGCTCTCTGGAAACACCATATATTTT.

This CDR3 reads CASSWATPGGETQYF. The CDR3 bases are TGTGCCAGCAGCTGGGCCACTCCGGGGGGAGAGACCCAGTACTTC. The chain combines TRBV5-6 with TRBJ2-5; 7 bases are shared with TRBD2. CDR1 SGHDT and CDR2 YYEEEE come from the germline V gene. This CDR3 has 15 amino acids. J lost 4 bases, V lost 3 bases, and 9 bases had no gene match.

The chain combines TRBV4-1 with TRBJ2-1; 15 bases fit TRBD2. J was trimmed by 8 bases and V by 1 base; bases with no gene match: 3. CDR3 length equals 16 residues. Germline CDR1 MGHRA, CDR2 YSYEKL. The CDR3 loop reads CASSQGGLAGGYEQFF. The CDR3, as DNA: TGCGCCAGCAGCCAAGGGGGACTAGCGGGAGGCTATGAGCAGTTCTTC.

The CDR3 DNA sequence: TGTGCCAGCAGCTTCGGGCAGCCAATTAATGAAAAACTGTTTTTT. This codes for CASSFGQPINEKLFF. The rearrangement links TRBV5-4 to TRBJ1-4; D gene ambiguous. This CDR3 has 15 amino acids. CDR1 is SGHNT and CDR2 is YYREEE in the germline V gene (reference sequence). The V gene lost 2 bases and the J gene lost 4 bases, with 12 bases spanning the gap.

This clone was seen a handful of times. The chain couples TRBV6-6 to TRBJ1-5, with 8 bases identical to TRBD1. V shed 7 bases, J shed 2 bases, and the junction held 10 bases outside the gene matches. Germline values: CDR1 MNHNY, CDR2 SVGAGI (reference sequence). There are 16 residues in the CDR3. The CDR3 DNA reads TGTGCCAGCATTCCAGGGGGCGCTAGGGGCAATCAGCCCCAGCATTTT. Protein sequence: CASIPGGARGNQPQHF.